Presented here are 17 T cell receptor beta chains from one specimen sequenced in a study of blood T cell repertoires in COVID-19. Sequencing used immunoSEQ multiplex PCR; TCRdb keeps in-frame clones, though not all of them. The sample consists of roughly 290,000 clones, about 80% of them appearing once. Sequencing used peripheral blood. These receptor sequences come from a person aged 65-85 years with COVID-19, enrolled during active disease.

The J gene is TRBJ2-3, the V gene TRBV6-5; a possible D gene is TRBD2 (6 bases). Germline-derived CDR1 and CDR2 are MNHEY and SVGAGI. CDR3 length: 11 residues. Deletions cut 8 bases from V and 7 bases from J, with 10 bases between. DNA for the CDR3: TGTGCCAGCTTGGAGGGGAATACGCAGTATTTT. As protein: CASLEGNTQYF.

The V and J genes are TRBV15 and TRBJ2-5; D gene ambiguous. Germline assignment: CDR1 LNHNV and CDR2 YYDKDF (reference sequence). V dropped 0 bases and J dropped 5 bases, with 13 bases sitting between them. The CDR3 consists of 15 residues. In DNA, the CDR3 is TGTGCCACCAGCAGAGATCCGCGCTCGTTGGAGACCCAGTACTTC. It codes for CATSRDPRSLETQYF. Full variable domain (missing parts from reference TRBV15 and TRBJ2-5): DAMVIQNPRYQVTQFGKPVTLSCSQTLNHNVMYWYQQKSSQAPKLLFHYYDKDFNNEADTPDNFQSRRPNTSFCFLDIRSPGLGDTAMYLCATSRDPRSLETQYFGPGTRLLVL.

J is TRBJ1-1 and V is TRBV5-1, with a possible D match to TRBD1 (5 bases). CDR1 is SGHRS, CDR2 YFSETQ, per germline. Trimming took 0 bases from V and 6 from J, leaving 15 bases between them. The CDR3 runs to 15 residues. The CDR3 coding sequence is TGCGCCAGCAGCTTGGAGGCGGGGGAATGGGCTGAAGCTTTCTTT. Protein product: CASSLEAGEWAEAFF. The full variable domain, with the rest looked up from reference TRBV5-1 and TRBJ1-1, is KAGVTQTPRYLIKTRGQQVTLSCSPISGHRSVSWYQQTPGQGLQFLFEYFSETQRNKGNFPGRFSGRQFSNSRSEMNVSTLELGDSALYLCASSLEAGEWAEAFFGQGTRLTVV.

V is TRBV27 and J is TRBJ2-1, with a weak D call TRBD2 (5 bases). The CDR3 is made up of 17 amino acids. Germline CDR1 and CDR2: MNHEY and SMNVEV (reference sequence). Trimming left V 5 bases short and J 0 bases short, with 17 bases between. The CDR3 here is CASSPRRVPGSYNEQFF. The CDR3 DNA follows: TGTGCCAGCAGTCCACGGCGGGTGCCTGGCTCCTACAATGAGCAGTTCTTC.

This chain uses TRBV11-1 with TRBJ2-2; TRBD1 matches at 7 bases. Losses at the gene ends were 4 bases for V and 6 bases for J; bases not matched to a gene: 11. In germline, CDR1 is SGHAT, CDR2 FQDESV (reference sequence). The CDR3 totals 16 residues. CDR3 in DNA: TGTGCCAGCAGCTCCAGGACAGGCATGGGGTCCGGGGAGCTGTTTTTT. Its translation: CASSSRTGMGSGELFF.

This clone has just a few counts. The gene calls are TRBV19 and TRBJ1-2; 7 nucleotides line up with TRBD1. Germline V gene data show CDR1 as LNHDA and CDR2 as SQIVND (reference sequence). The V and J ends lost 3 bases and 4 bases, in that order; junction bases with no gene match: 8. This CDR3 is built from 15 residues. The CDR3 DNA sequence: TGTGCCAGTAGTATGGATAGGGGGCTCGCCTATGGCTACACCTTC. This sequence encodes CASSMDRGLAYGYTF.

The chain carries TRBV28 and TRBJ1-1; TRBD1 aligns across 7 bases. J was trimmed by 8 bases and V by 7 bases; bases with no gene match: 13. Looked up from germline, CDR1 is MDHEN and CDR2 is SYDVKM. The CDR3 has 14 residues. The CDR3 here is CASTEQGGQWEAFF. The CDR3 bases are TGTGCCAGCACCGAGCAGGGGGGCCAGTGGGAAGCTTTCTTT. The full variable domain, in which reference TRBV28 and TRBJ1-1 provide the parts outside the CDR3, is DVKVTQSSRYLVKRTGEKVFLECVQDMDHENMFWYRQDPGLGLRLIYFSYDVKMKEKGDIPEGYSVSREKKERFSLILESASTNQTSMYLCASTEQGGQWEAFFGQGTRLTVV.

The genes are TRBV15 and TRBJ1-6, with D unclear. This CDR3 region has 13 residues. Germline lookup yields CDR1 LNHNV and CDR2 YYDKDF (reference sequence). Trimming removed 0 bases from V and 16 bases from J, with 13 bases in between. The CDR3: CATSRDGLDQLHF. The CDR3, as DNA: TGTGCCACCAGCAGAGACGGCCTAGATCAACTCCACTTT.

This clone was observed a few times. The chain recombines TRBV15 with TRBJ1-5; D is undetermined. CDR3 length: 15 amino acids. Per germline, CDR1 LNHNV and CDR2 YYDKDF (reference sequence). The V and J ends lost 0 bases and 0 bases respectively, with 6 bases between them. For the CDR3, the DNA is TGTGCCACCAGCAGAGATCTGGCTAGCAATCAGCCCCAGCATTTT. This codes for CATSRDLASNQPQHF.

The J gene is TRBJ1-6, the V gene TRBV6-6; TRBD1 aligns across 7 bases. With V trimmed by 7 bases and J by 9 bases, 6 bases remained unmatched. Germline loops: CDR1 MNHNY, CDR2 SVGAGI (reference sequence). The CDR3 is made up of 13 amino acids. The CDR3 nucleotides read TGTGCCAGCAACCCGGGACAGTCTTCACCCCTCCACTTT. Translation: CASNPGQSSPLHF.

This clone turned up a few times. The CDR3 coding sequence is TGTGCCAGCAGCCGGGACAGCTACTATGGCTACACCTTC. Translation: CASSRDSYYGYTF. The rearrangement links TRBV27 to TRBJ1-2, with TRBD1 matching 7 bases. Germline CDR1 and CDR2: MNHEY and SMNVEV (reference sequence). This CDR3 is 13 amino acids long. J lost 3 bases, V lost 6 bases, and 4 bases had no gene match.

The chain joins TRBV7-2 to TRBJ2-4; 12 nucleotides align to TRBD2. V lost 5 bases to trimming and J lost 1 base; unmatched junction nucleotides: 6. In germline, CDR1 is SGHTA, CDR2 FQGNSA. The length of the CDR3 is 17 residues. CDR3 sequence: CASSATSGRMAKNIQYF. DNA of the CDR3: TGTGCCAGCAGCGCAACTAGCGGGAGGATGGCCAAAAACATTCAGTACTTC.

This chain joins TRBV5-1 and TRBJ2-2, with 9 bases matching TRBD1. Germline lookup yields CDR1 SGHRS and CDR2 YFSETQ. J gave up 5 bases and V 4 bases, and 15 bases lay outside the gene matches. The CDR3 runs 18 residues. CDR3 bases: TGCGCCAGCAGCGAACGGTTTCCGGGACAGGGAAAAACCGGGGAGCTGTTTTTT. This sequence encodes CASSERFPGQGKTGELFF.

On this clone: Other DNA sequences in the sample encode the same CDR3. V usage is TRBV5-1 and J usage is TRBJ2-7; D remains ambiguous. Germline values: CDR1 SGHRS, CDR2 YFSETQ. Between the trimmed V and J ends, which lost 3 bases and 3 bases, there was a span of 4 bases. This CDR3 contains 11 residues. Written as DNA, the CDR3 is TGCGCCAGCAGCTCCAGCTACGAGCAGTACTTC. Protein sequence: CASSSSYEQYF.

The gene calls are TRBV5-1 and TRBJ2-1, with 11 bases matching TRBD2. The CDR3 runs to 16 residues. J was trimmed by 10 bases and V by 3 bases; bases with no gene match: 12. Germline lookup yields CDR1 SGHRS and CDR2 YFSETQ. CDR3 sequence (DNA): TGCGCCAGCAGCTCTATAGCGGGGGGGCCGGTAGAGGAGCAGTTCTTC. This gives the protein CASSSIAGGPVEEQFF.

The chain carries TRBV29-1 and TRBJ2-5; 13 positions match TRBD2. After removal of 4 bases from V and 3 bases from J, the junction contained 5 bases not matched to a gene. Per the germline V gene, CDR1 is SQVTM and CDR2 is ANQGSEA. This CDR3 contains 15 residues. The CDR3 region is CSVVGTSGREETQYF. In nucleotides, the CDR3 is TGCAGCGTTGTTGGTACTAGCGGGAGGGAAGAGACCCAGTACTTC.

The chain joins TRBV20-1 to TRBJ1-1; no clear D gene. Trimming removed 2 bases at V and 2 bases at J, with 3 bases between. The CDR3 sequence is 11 residues long. Germline V gives CDR1 DFQATT, CDR2 SNEGSKA (reference sequence). In nucleotides, the CDR3 is TGCAGTGCTAGATTAAACACTGAAGCTTTCTTT. It yields the protein CSARLNTEAFF.